These 7 T cell receptor beta chains were all obtained from the same sample, sequenced in a study of cytomegalovirus exposure and HLA in healthy donors. 13 Jbeta primers and 60 Vbeta primers were used for the PCR. Profiled with immunoSEQ multiplex PCR; TCRdb holds only in-frame clones, not every one. The sample lists 140,000 or so clones; approximately 80% were seen once. Sequencing was carried out using PBMCs. The receptors were gathered from a woman between 18 and 29 years old in good health and CMV-seropositive.

This chain links TRBV30 with TRBJ2-1; D unclear. Germline V gene data show CDR1 as GTSNPN and CDR2 as SVGIG (reference sequence). Trimming removed 4 bases from V and 15 bases from J, with 10 bases in between. CDR3 length equals 9 residues. In nucleotides, the CDR3 is TGTGCCTGGACCCTCCCCGGGTTCTTC. This codes for CAWTLPGFF. Full variable domain (outside the CDR3, taken from reference TRBV30 and TRBJ2-1): SQTIHQWPATLVQPVGSPLSLECTVEGTSNPNLYWYRQAAGRGLQLLFYSVGIGQISSEVPQNLSASRPQDRQFILSSKKLLLSDSGFYLCAWTLPGFFGPGTRLTVL.

This clone showed up just a few times. The chain recombines TRBV29-1 with TRBJ2-2, with TRBD2 matching 7 bases. V lost 4 bases to trimming and J lost 7 bases; unmatched junction nucleotides: 6. The germline V gene encodes CDR1 SQVTM and CDR2 ANQGSEA. The CDR3 is 13 amino acids. The CDR3 DNA reads TGCAGCGTTGGGGGGGGTTGGGGCGGGGAGCTGTTTTTT. Protein product: CSVGGGWGGELFF.

V is TRBV6-5 and J is TRBJ2-7; tentative D call: TRBD1 (5 bases). The V end was cut by 0 bases, the J end by 2 bases, with 11 bases between. The germline CDR1 and CDR2 sequences are MNHEY and SVGAGI. The CDR3 is 15 amino acids. CDR3 coding DNA: TGTGCCAGCAGTTACTCGAGGACAACCCCCTACGAGCAGTACTTC. It specifies CASSYSRTTPYEQYF.

The chain is built from TRBV28 and TRBJ2-1; maybe TRBD1 (5 bases). V lost 4 bases, J lost 5 bases, and 18 bases lay in between. Germline-derived CDR1 and CDR2 are MDHEN and SYDVKM. The CDR3 extends over 16 amino acids. The CDR3 bases are TGTGCCAGCAGTTCCCTTAGTATAGGGGCGAACAATGAGCAGTTCTTC. This codes for CASSSLSIGANNEQFF.

The V and J genes are TRBV6-1 and TRBJ1-5; D gene unclear. Germline-derived CDR1 and CDR2 are MNHNS and SASEGT. The CDR3 loop spans 15 amino acids. V lost 3 bases, J lost 6 bases, and 15 bases lay in between. CDR3 sequence: CASSDFRGMSQPQHF. The CDR3, as DNA: TGTGCCAGCAGTGATTTTCGGGGTATGTCTCAGCCCCAGCATTTT.

J is TRBJ2-2 and V is TRBV19; TRBD2 matches at 10 bases. After removal of 7 bases from V and 7 bases from J, the junction contained 12 bases not matched to a gene. The CDR3 length is 16 residues. Germline CDR1 reads LNHDA; CDR2 reads SQIVND (reference sequence). The CDR3 loop is CASTSRSGGVVGELFF. CDR3 sequence (DNA): TGTGCCAGTACCTCCAGAAGCGGGGGGGTTGTCGGGGAGCTGTTTTTT.

The CDR3 DNA sequence: TGCGCCAGCAGCTCGAGGAACACCGGGGAGCTGTTTTTT. It specifies CASSSRNTGELFF. The chain has TRBV5-1 and TRBJ2-2, with D unclear. V gave up 3 bases and J gave up 1 base, with 4 bases separating them. Germline CDR1 SGHRS, CDR2 YFSETQ. CDR3 length: 13 residues.